These 10 T cell receptor beta chains were all obtained from the same sample, sequenced in a study of T-cell reconstitution after alpha-beta-depleted transplantation in children. Unique molecular identifiers were used in preparing the TCRbeta library. MiXCR was run by TCRdb on the PCR reads, yielding one entry per CDR3 protein. The table includes about 980,000 distinct CDR3 sequences, around 30% detected once. This material consisted of PBMCs, mostly from graft donor cells, taken 360 days after TCRalphabeta/CD19-depleted stem cell transplant. The receptor set was obtained from a boy younger than two who had a stem cell transplant for SCID, so the T cells may come from the graft donor.

This clonotype was detected only a few times. The V gene is TRBV20-1, the J gene TRBJ1-6, with 8 positions matching TRBD1. Trimming took 5 bases from V and 7 from J; bases not matched to a gene: 7. This CDR3 is built from 14 residues. The germline CDR1 and CDR2 sequences are DFQATT and SNEGSKA (reference sequence). CDR3 amino acids: CSARRTGQNSPLHF. In nucleotides, the CDR3 is TGCAGTGCTCGCCGGACAGGGCAAAATTCACCCCTCCACTTT.

This clonotype was counted ten times or more. The chain is built from TRBV20-1 and TRBJ2-7; D is perhaps TRBD1 or TRBD2 (5 bases each). CDR1 and CDR2 (germline): DFQATT, SNEGSKA (reference sequence). This CDR3 is built from 14 residues. The germline V and J ends were trimmed by 3 bases and 7 bases, with 19 bases remaining between them. In DNA form, the CDR3 reads TGCAGTGCTAGGGAACCGGGACCTCGAAAGGAGCAGTACTTC. Amino acids: CSAREPGPRKEQYF.

This clonotype was seen a few times. V usage is TRBV20-1 and J usage is TRBJ2-5, with a possible D match to TRBD1 (5 bases). Per germline, CDR1 DFQATT and CDR2 SNEGSKA (reference sequence). V dropped 4 bases and J dropped 5 bases, with 17 bases sitting between them. CDR3 length equals 14 residues. CDR3 nucleotide sequence: TGCAGTGCTAAGGGGCTGGGGTCATGGGAGACCCAGTACTTC. Its translation: CSAKGLGSWETQYF.

J is TRBJ2-1 and V is TRBV11-2, with TRBD2 matching over 14 bases. This CDR3 is 20 amino acids long. Germline CDR1 reads SGHAT; CDR2 reads FQNNGV. Losses at the gene ends were 3 bases for V and 7 bases for J; bases not matched to a gene: 17. The CDR3 coding sequence is TGTGCCAGCAGCTTCTCCCGTCCCCTACCGGGACTAGCGGGGGAGAATGAGCAGTTCTTC. Residues: CASSFSRPLPGLAGENEQFF.

This clonotype turned up a few times. This chain links TRBV12-3 or TRBV12-4 with TRBJ1-2; D is ambiguous. Trimming left V 3 bases short and J 4 bases short, with 12 bases between. CDR3 length: 14 amino acids. The CDR3 nucleotides are TGTGCCAGCAGTTTGTTACGGCTCAGCTATGGCTACACCTTC. It yields the protein CASSLLRLSYGYTF.

The chain uses TRBV7-9 and TRBJ2-1; D gene uncertain. Trimming shortened V by 5 bases and J by 8 bases, and 10 bases separated the two germline ends. This CDR3 comprises 12 residues. CDR1 is SEHNR, CDR2 FQNEAQ, per germline (reference sequence). The DNA for the CDR3 is TGTGCCAGCAGCCAACTCCCCGATGAGCAGTTCTTC. Encoded protein: CASSQLPDEQFF.

The genes are TRBV7-2 and TRBJ2-5, with a weak D call TRBD1 (5 bases). CDR3 length: 19 residues. Trimming cost V 0 bases and J 7 bases, with 27 bases left between them. Germline V CDR1 and CDR2: SGHTA, FQGNSA. The CDR3 region is CASSLADRTPYYLDGTQYF. The CDR3 nucleotides are TGTGCCAGCAGCTTAGCTGACAGAACCCCTTACTATTTAGACGGGACCCAGTACTTC.

The rearrangement links TRBV9 to TRBJ2-7, with 8 bases identical to TRBD2. The CDR3 length is 15 residues. V was pared by 4 bases and J by 4 bases, with 10 bases of the junction left unmatched. Germline-derived CDR1 and CDR2 are SGDLS and YYNGEE. Here the CDR3 reads CASSPGLAESYEQYF. The CDR3, as DNA: TGTGCCAGCAGCCCCGGACTAGCCGAATCATACGAGCAGTACTTC.

This clonotype was observed a handful of times. V and J are TRBV7-3 and TRBJ2-7, with a weak D call TRBD2 (7 bases). The CDR3 consists of 15 residues. Germline CDR1 is SGHTA and CDR2 is FQGTGA. V was shortened by 5 bases and J by 0 bases, with 14 bases between the two germline ends. CDR3 protein: CASSDSGGLSYEQYF. The CDR3 nucleotides are TGTGCCAGCAGCGACTCGGGGGGCCTCTCCTACGAGCAGTACTTC.

CDR3 nucleotides: TGTGCCAGCAGCCCTCTACAGGGGTACGAGCAGTACTTC. Its translation: CASSPLQGYEQYF. The chain carries TRBV7-9 and TRBJ2-7; 7 bases align to TRBD1. Per the germline V gene, CDR1 is SEHNR and CDR2 is FQNEAQ (reference sequence). V was clipped by 5 bases and J by 4 bases; unmatched bases: 5. The CDR3 sequence is 13 residues long.